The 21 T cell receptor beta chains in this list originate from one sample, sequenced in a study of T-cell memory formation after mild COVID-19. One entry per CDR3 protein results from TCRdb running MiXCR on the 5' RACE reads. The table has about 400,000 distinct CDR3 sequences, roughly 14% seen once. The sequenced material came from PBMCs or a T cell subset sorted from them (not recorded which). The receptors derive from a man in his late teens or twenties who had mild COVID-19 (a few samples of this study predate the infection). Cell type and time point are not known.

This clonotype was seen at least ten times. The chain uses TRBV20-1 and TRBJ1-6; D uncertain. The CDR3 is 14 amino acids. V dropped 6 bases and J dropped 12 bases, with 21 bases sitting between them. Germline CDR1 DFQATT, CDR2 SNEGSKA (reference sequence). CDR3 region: CSAMDLGPLGPLHF. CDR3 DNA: TGCAGTGCGATGGACCTCGGGCCGTTGGGACCCCTCCACTTT.

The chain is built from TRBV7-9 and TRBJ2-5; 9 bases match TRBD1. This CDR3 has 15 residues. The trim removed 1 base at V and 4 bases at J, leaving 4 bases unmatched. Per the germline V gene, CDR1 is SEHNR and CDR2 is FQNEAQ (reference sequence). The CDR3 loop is CASSLVSGQGETQYF. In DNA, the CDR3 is TGTGCCAGCAGCTTAGTTTCGGGACAGGGAGAGACCCAGTACTTC.

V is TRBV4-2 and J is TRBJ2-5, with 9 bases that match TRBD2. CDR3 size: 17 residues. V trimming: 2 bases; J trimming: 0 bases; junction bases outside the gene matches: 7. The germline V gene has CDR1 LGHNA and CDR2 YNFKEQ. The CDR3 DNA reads TGTGCCAGCAGCCAAAGTCTAGCGGGGACGTACCAAGAGACCCAGTACTTC. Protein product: CASSQSLAGTYQETQYF.

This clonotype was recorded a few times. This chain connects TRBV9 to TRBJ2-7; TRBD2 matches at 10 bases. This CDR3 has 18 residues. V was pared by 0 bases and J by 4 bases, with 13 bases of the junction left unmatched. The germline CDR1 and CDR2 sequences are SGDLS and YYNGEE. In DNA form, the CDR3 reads TGTGCCAGCAGCGTAGGGGTCTGGAAGCGGGGGGGCCGGTACGAGCAGTACTTC. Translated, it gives CASSVGVWKRGGRYEQYF. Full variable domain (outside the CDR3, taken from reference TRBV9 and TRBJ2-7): DSGVTQTPKHLITATGQRVTLRCSPRSGDLSVYWYQQSLDQGLQFLIQYYNGEERAKGNILERFSAQQFPDLHSELNLSSLELGDSALYFCASSVGVWKRGGRYEQYFGPGTRLTVT.

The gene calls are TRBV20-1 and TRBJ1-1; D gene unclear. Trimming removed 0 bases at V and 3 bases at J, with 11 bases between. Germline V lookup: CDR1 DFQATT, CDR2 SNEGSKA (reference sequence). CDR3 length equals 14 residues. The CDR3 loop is CSAREKGFYTEAFF. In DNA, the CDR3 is TGCAGTGCTAGAGAAAAAGGGTTTTACACTGAAGCTTTCTTT.

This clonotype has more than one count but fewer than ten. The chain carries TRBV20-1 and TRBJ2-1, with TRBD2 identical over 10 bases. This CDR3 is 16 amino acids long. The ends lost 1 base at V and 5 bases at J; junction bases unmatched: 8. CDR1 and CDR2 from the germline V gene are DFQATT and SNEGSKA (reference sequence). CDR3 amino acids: CSARGVAGGVHNEQFF. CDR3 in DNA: TGCAGTGCTAGAGGTGTAGCGGGGGGCGTCCACAATGAGCAGTTCTTC.

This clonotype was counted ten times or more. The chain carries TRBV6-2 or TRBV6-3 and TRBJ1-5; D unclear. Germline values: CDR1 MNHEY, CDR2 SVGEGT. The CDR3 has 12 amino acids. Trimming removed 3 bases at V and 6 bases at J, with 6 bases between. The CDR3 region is CASSYPSQPQHF. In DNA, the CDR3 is TGTGCCAGCAGTTATCCGTCTCAGCCCCAGCATTTT.

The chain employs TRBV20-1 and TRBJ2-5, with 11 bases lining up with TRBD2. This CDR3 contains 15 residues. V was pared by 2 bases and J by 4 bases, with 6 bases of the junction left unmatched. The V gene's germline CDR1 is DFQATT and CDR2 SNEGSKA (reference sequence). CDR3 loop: CSARLAGGRGETQYF. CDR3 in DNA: TGCAGTGCTAGACTAGCGGGGGGCCGGGGAGAGACCCAGTACTTC.

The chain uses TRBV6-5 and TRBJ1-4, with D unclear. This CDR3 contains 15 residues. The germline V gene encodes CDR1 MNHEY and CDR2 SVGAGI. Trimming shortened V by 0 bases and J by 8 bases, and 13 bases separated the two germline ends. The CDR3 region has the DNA TGTGCCAGCAGTTACTCGATGGCTATAAGGGAAAAACTGTTTTTT. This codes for CASSYSMAIREKLFF.

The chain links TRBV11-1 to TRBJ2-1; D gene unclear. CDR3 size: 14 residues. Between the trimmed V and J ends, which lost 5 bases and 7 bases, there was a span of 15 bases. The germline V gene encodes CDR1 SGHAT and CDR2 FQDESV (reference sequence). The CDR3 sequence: CASSTHGPINEQFF. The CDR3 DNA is TGTGCCAGCAGCACTCACGGGCCGATTAATGAGCAGTTCTTC.

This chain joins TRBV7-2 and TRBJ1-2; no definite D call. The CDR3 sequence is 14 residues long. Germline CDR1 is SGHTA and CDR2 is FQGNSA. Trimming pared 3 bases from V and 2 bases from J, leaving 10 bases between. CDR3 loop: CASSFAFTNYGYTF. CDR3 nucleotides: TGTGCCAGCAGCTTTGCGTTCACAAACTATGGCTACACCTTC.

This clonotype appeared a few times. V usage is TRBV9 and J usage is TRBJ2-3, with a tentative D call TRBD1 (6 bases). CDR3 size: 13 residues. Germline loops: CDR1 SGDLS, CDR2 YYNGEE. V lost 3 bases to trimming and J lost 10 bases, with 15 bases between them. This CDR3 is CASSGYRDGAQYF. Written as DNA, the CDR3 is TGTGCCAGCAGCGGCTACAGGGATGGTGCGCAGTATTTT.

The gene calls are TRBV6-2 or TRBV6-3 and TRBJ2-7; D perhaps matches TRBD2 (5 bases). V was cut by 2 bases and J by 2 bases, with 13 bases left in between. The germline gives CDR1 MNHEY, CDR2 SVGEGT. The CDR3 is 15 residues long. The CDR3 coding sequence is TGTGCCAGCAGTTACCATCGGACCGGGACCTACGAGCAGTACGTC. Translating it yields CASSYHRTGTYEQYV.

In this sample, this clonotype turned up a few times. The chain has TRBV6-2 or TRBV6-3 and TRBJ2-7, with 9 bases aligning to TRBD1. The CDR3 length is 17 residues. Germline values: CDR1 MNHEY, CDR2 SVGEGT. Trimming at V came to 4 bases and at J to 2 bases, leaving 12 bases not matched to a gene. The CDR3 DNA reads TGTGCCAGCAGTTCCCCCGGTCGGACAGGGGCGACCTACGAGCAGTACGTC. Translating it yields CASSSPGRTGATYEQYV.

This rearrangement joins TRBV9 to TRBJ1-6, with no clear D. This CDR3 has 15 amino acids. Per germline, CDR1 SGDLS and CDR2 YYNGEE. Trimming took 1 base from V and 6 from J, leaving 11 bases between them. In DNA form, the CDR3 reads TGTGCCAGCAGCGTACGGGAATCGGGTAATTCACCCCTCCACTTT. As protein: CASSVRESGNSPLHF.

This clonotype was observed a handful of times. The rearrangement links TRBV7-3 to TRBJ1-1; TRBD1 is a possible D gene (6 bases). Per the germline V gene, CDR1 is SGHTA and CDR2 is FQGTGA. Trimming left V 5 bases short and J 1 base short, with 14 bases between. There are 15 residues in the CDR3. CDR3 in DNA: TGTGCCAGCAGCGCTACAGGGCTGCGGAACACTGAAGCTTTCTTT. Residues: CASSATGLRNTEAFF.

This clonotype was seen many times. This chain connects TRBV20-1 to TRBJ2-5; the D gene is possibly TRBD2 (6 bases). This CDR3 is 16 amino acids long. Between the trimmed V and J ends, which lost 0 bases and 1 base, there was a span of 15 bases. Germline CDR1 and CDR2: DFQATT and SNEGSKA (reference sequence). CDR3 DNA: TGCAGTGCTAGAGATCCCCAGGACTACTTCCAAGAGACCCAGTACTTC. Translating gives CSARDPQDYFQETQYF.

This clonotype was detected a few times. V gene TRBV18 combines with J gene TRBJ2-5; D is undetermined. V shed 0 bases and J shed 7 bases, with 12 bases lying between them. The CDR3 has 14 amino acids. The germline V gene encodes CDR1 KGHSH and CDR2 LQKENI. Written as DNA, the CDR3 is TGTGCCAGCTCACCACCGCCTGAGAAGGGGACCCAGTACTTC. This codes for CASSPPPEKGTQYF.

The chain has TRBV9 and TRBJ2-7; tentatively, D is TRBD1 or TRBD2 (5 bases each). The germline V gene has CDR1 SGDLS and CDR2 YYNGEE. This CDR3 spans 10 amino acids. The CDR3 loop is CAIRQPQGAV. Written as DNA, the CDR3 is TGTGCCATCAGACAGCCGCAGGGAGCCGTC.

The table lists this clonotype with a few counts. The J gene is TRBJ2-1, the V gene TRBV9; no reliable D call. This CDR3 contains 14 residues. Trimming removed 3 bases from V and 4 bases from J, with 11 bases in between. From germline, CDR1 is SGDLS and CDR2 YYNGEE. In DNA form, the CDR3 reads TGTGCCAGCAGCGGTTCGGTGGGTTACAATGAGCAGTTCTTC. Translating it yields CASSGSVGYNEQFF. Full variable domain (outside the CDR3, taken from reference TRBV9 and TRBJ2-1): DSGVTQTPKHLITATGQRVTLRCSPRSGDLSVYWYQQSLDQGLQFLIQYYNGEERAKGNILERFSAQQFPDLHSELNLSSLELGDSALYFCASSGSVGYNEQFFGPGTRLTVL.

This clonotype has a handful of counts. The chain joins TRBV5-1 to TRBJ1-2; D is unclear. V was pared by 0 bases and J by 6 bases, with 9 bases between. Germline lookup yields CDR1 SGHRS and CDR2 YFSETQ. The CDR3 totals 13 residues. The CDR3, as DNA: TGCGCCAGCAGCTTGGTCTGGGATGATGGCTACACCTTC. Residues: CASSLVWDDGYTF.